This TCR beta chain comes out of a study of cytomegalovirus exposure and HLA in healthy donors. CDR1 MRHNA and CDR2 SNTAGT come from the germline V gene. V lost 2 bases and J lost 3; bases outside the gene matches: 18. This CDR3 comprises 19 residues. The PCR made use of 60 Vbeta and 13 Jbeta primers. Using immunoSEQ multiplex PCR, the repertoire was profiled, and TCRdb retains in-frame clones only, with some absent. In the table there are around 230,000 clones, roughly 78% of which are singletons. The chain combines TRBV6-4 with TRBJ2-7; 8 bases align to TRBD2. Material for sequencing was PBMCs. The sequence was obtained from a boy aged 5-17 years in good health and CMV-seronegative. The CDR3 region is CASSDPGTSSQFPNYEQYF. CDR3 bases: TGTGCCAGCAGTGACCCAGGGACTAGTTCACAATTCCCAAACTACGAGCAGTACTTC.